This TCR beta chain was recovered during a study of patients and donors after allogeneic stem cell transplantation. This CDR3 region has 16 residues. One entry per CDR3 protein, called by TCRdb with MiXCR from the RT-PCR reads. The sample consists of approximately 160,000 distinct CDR3 sequences, over 25% of them appearing once. Sequenced sample: blood, either unsorted or a sorted T cell fraction (not recorded which). The TCR was taken from a human donor who was either an allogeneic HSCT recipient or a stem cell or donor lymphocyte infusion donor (not recorded which). It is not recorded whose cells these are; they may come from a transplant donor. The J gene is TRBJ2-2, the V gene TRBV21-1; the DNA was not used to check the table's D call, TRBD2. TRBV21-1 is tagged as a pseudogene. The CDR3 nucleotides read TGTGCCAGCAGCAAAGCGCGACTAGCGAGCGCCGGGGAGCTGTTTTTT. As protein: CASSKARLASAGELFF.